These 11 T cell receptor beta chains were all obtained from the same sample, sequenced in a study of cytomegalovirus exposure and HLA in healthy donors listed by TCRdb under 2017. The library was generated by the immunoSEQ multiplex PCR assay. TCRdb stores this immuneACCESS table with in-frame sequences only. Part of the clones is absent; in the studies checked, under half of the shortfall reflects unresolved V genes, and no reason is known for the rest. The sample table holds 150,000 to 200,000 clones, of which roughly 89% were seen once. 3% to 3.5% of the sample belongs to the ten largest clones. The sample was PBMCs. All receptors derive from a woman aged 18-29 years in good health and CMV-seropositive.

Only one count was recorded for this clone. The CDR3 reads CASSQKLAESTDTQYF. CDR3 DNA sequence: TGTGCCAGCAGCCAAAAACTAGCGGAGAGCACAGATACGCAGTATTTT. The V and J genes are TRBV4-2 and TRBJ2-3; TRBD2 matches 8 bases. V gave up 2 bases and J gave up 0 bases; unmatched junction bases: 4. Per germline, CDR1 LGHNA and CDR2 YNFKEQ. There are 16 residues in the CDR3.

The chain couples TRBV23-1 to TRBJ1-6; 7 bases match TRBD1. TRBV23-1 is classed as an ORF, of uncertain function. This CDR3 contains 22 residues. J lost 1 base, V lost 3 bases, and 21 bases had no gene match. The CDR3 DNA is TGCGCCAGCAGTCACCCCCGGACAGGACAGGCCCGGTGGGGATCCTATAATTCACCCCTCCACTTT. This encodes CASSHPRTGQARWGSYNSPLHF.

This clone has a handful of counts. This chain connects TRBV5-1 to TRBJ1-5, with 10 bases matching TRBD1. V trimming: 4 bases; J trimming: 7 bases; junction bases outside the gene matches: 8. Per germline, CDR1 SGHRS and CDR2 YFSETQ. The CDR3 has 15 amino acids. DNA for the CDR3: TGCGCCAGCAGCGCCGGGACAGGGGAGCGGCAGCCCCAGCATTTT. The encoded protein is CASSAGTGERQPQHF.

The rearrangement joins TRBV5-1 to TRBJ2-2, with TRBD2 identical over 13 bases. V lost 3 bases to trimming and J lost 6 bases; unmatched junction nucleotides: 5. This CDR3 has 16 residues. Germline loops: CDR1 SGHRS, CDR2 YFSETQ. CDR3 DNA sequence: TGCGCCAGCAGCTCAGGACTAGCGGGGGATGCCGGGGAGCTGTTTTTT. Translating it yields CASSSGLAGDAGELFF.

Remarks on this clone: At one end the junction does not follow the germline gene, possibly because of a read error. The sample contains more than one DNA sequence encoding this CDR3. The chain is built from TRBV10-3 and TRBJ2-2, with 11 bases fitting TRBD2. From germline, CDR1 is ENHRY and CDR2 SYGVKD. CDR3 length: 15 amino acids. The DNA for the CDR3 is TGTGCCTCGGGGCTAGCGGGAGGAGGGACCGGGGAGCTATTTTTT. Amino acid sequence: CASGLAGGGTGELFF.

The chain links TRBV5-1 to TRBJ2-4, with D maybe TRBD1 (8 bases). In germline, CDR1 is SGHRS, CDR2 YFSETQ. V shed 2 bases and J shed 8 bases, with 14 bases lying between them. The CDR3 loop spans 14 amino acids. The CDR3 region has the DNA TGCGCCAGCAGCTTCAGGACAGGGAGGGACATTCAGTACTTC. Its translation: CASSFRTGRDIQYF.

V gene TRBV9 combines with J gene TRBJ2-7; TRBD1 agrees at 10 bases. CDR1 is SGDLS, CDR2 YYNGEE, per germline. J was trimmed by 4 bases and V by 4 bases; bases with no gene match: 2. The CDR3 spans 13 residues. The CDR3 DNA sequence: TGTGCCAGCAGCCGGGACAGGGGATACGAGCAGTACTTC. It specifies CASSRDRGYEQYF.

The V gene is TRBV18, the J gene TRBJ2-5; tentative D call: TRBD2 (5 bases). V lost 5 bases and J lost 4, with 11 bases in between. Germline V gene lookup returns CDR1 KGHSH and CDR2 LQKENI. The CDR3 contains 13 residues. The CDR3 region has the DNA TGTGCCAGCTCAGGACTGGAGAGAGAGACCCAGTACTTC. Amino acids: CASSGLERETQYF.

CDR3 in DNA: TGTGCCAGCAGCCAAGAAATTAGCGGCTCTGGGGCCAACGTCCTGACTTTC. Its protein is CASSQEISGSGANVLTF. The chain carries TRBV4-2 and TRBJ2-6; possibly TRBD2 for D (6 bases). The germline gives CDR1 LGHNA, CDR2 YNFKEQ. CDR3 size: 17 residues. V shed 0 bases and J shed 0 bases, with 9 bases lying between them.

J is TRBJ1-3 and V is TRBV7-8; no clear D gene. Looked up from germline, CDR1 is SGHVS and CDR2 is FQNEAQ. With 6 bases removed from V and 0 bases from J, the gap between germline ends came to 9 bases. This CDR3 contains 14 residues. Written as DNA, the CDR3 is TGTGCCAGCAGACTCTCAGGCTCTGGAAACACCATATATTTT. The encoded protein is CASRLSGSGNTIYF.

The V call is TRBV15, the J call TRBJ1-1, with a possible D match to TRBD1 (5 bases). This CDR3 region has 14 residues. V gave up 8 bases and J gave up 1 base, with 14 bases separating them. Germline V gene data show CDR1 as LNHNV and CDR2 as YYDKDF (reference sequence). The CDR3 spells CATSVDTPNTEAFF. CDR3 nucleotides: TGTGCCACCTCAGTGGACACGCCGAACACTGAAGCTTTCTTT.